A single sample is the source of the 17 T cell receptor beta chains below, sequenced in a study of beta chain features in type 1 diabetes. What was sequenced were expressed TCRB transcripts, since all of the isolated RNA had been reverse transcribed. Using immunoSEQ multiplex PCR, the repertoire was profiled, and TCRdb retains in-frame clones only, with some absent. The data hold 150,000 or so clones, with 9.2% observed a single time. Sequencing was done on a sample of central memory CD4+ T cells from blood. The receptors stem from a man younger than 35 in good health.

V and J are TRBV7-3 and TRBJ2-1, with a weak D call TRBD2 (6 bases). Germline V lookup: CDR1 SGHTA, CDR2 FQGTGA. The CDR3 covers 15 residues. V dropped 6 bases and J dropped 3 bases, with 15 bases sitting between them. The CDR3 spells CASRAGTSSYNEQFF. The CDR3 nucleotides read TGTGCCAGCAGAGCGGGCACTAGCAGCTACAATGAGCAGTTCTTC.

This clone was counted only a few times. The J gene is TRBJ2-2, the V gene TRBV28; 14 bases fit TRBD2. With 7 bases clipped from V and 4 bases from J, the junction kept 5 bases outside the gene matches. This CDR3 is built from 16 residues. Germline lookup yields CDR1 MDHEN and CDR2 SYDVKM. CDR3 residues: CASTPGTSGGTGELFF. The CDR3 nucleotides are TGTGCCAGCACCCCAGGGACTAGCGGGGGCACCGGGGAGCTGTTTTTT.

This clone was observed a few times. The genes are TRBV2 and TRBJ2-5; 10 nucleotides match TRBD2. V dropped 10 bases and J dropped 4; count of bases not matched to a gene: 9. Germline lookup yields CDR1 SNHLY and CDR2 FYNNEI. The CDR3 runs to 14 residues. The CDR3 region is CATGAGGPGETQYF. CDR3 DNA sequence: TGTGCCACCGGAGCGGGGGGGCCAGGAGAGACCCAGTACTTC.

This chain links TRBV7-3 with TRBJ1-2; 10 bases line up with TRBD1. This CDR3 is built from 15 residues. V shed 4 bases and J 1 base; nucleotides not matched to a gene: 3. From germline, CDR1 is SGHTA and CDR2 FQGTGA. CDR3 in DNA: TGTGCCAGCAGCTCCGGACAGGGGGATAACTATGGCTACACCTTC. It specifies CASSSGQGDNYGYTF.

This chain links TRBV7-9 with TRBJ1-4; 7 bases agree with TRBD1. The CDR3 loop spans 14 amino acids. V was pared by 3 bases and J by 8 bases, with 6 bases of the junction left unmatched. CDR1 is SEHNR, CDR2 FQNEAQ, per germline (reference sequence). For the CDR3, the DNA is TGTGCCAGCAGCTTCCGACAGGGCGAGGAAAAACTGTTTTTT. Translation gives CASSFRQGEEKLFF.

This clone was detected only a few times. The chain uses TRBV4-3 and TRBJ2-3; D gene ambiguous. Looked up from germline, CDR1 is LGHNA and CDR2 is YSLEER. V lost 2 bases and J 4 bases, leaving 7 bases between the germline ends. CDR3 length: 13 residues. In nucleotides, the CDR3 is TGCGCCAGCAGCCAAAGCCGGGCAGATACGCAGTATTTT. Translated, it gives CASSQSRADTQYF.

This clone was seen more than once but under ten times. The rearrangement uses TRBV6-5 and TRBJ2-2; possibly TRBD2 for D (6 bases). The CDR3 has 15 amino acids. From germline, CDR1 is MNHEY and CDR2 SVGAGI. The ends were cut back, 2 bases at V and 5 bases at J, with 12 bases in the middle. CDR3 region: CASSYQAGQTGELFF. The DNA for the CDR3 is TGTGCCAGCAGTTACCAGGCGGGGCAAACCGGGGAGCTGTTTTTT.

This clone has a handful of counts. This rearrangement joins TRBV19 to TRBJ2-5; 7 nucleotides line up with TRBD2. The junction had 6 bases not matched to a gene; V was cut back by 3 bases and J by 2 bases. This CDR3 spans 15 amino acids. The germline V gene has CDR1 LNHDA and CDR2 SQIVND (reference sequence). The CDR3 sequence: CASSIGPGGQETQYF. The CDR3, as DNA: TGTGCCAGTAGTATTGGCCCGGGGGGACAAGAGACCCAGTACTTC.

This clone occurred a few times. The chain links TRBV7-9 to TRBJ1-1; 10 bases line up with TRBD1. Germline lookup yields CDR1 SEHNR and CDR2 FQNEAQ (reference sequence). V dropped 5 bases and J dropped 0; count of bases not matched to a gene: 6. The CDR3 contains 16 residues. The CDR3 spells CASSKGQGIMNTEAFF. Written as DNA, the CDR3 is TGTGCCAGCAGCAAGGGACAGGGGATAATGAACACTGAAGCTTTCTTT.

This clone has more than one count but fewer than ten. The chain has TRBV6-5 and TRBJ2-7; 7 bases line up with TRBD1. The CDR3 runs to 14 residues. Germline V gene sequence: CDR1 MNHEY, CDR2 SVGAGI. Trimming at V came to 2 bases and at J to 5 bases, leaving 6 bases not matched to a gene. The CDR3 nucleotides are TGTGCCAGCAGTTACCTGACAGGGCGCCACGAGCAGTACTTC. It yields the protein CASSYLTGRHEQYF.

This clone was observed a few times. V and J are TRBV18 and TRBJ2-2; unclear D gene. Deletions cut 4 bases from V and 1 base from J, with 7 bases between. Germline V gene sequence: CDR1 KGHSH, CDR2 LQKENI. The CDR3 sequence is 14 residues long. In DNA, the CDR3 is TGTGCCAGCTCACGGCCGGGGAACACCGGGGAGCTGTTTTTT. Translation: CASSRPGNTGELFF.

This clone was counted a few times. CDR3 sequence (DNA): TGTGCCAGCAGCAAAGCGCTTTTGGGACAGCAAGAGACCCAGTACTTC. This codes for CASSKALLGQQETQYF. The genes are TRBV21-1 and TRBJ2-5; the table names TRBD1, a call not compared with the DNA. TRBV21-1 is termed a pseudogene. There are 16 residues in the CDR3.

This clone has more than one count but fewer than ten. The chain recombines TRBV7-3 with TRBJ2-4; D might be TRBD2 (6 bases). This CDR3 is built from 14 residues. V dropped 1 base and J dropped 6 bases, with 10 bases sitting between them. The V gene's germline CDR1 is SGHTA and CDR2 FQGTGA. The CDR3 protein is CASSLRQGGNIQYF. In nucleotides, the CDR3 is TGTGCCAGCAGCTTAAGGCAGGGAGGAAACATTCAGTACTTC. The whole variable domain, remainder taken from reference TRBV7-3 and TRBJ2-4, is GAGVSQTPSNKVTEKGKYVELRCDPISGHTALYWYRQSLGQGPEFLIYFQGTGAADDSGLPNDRFFAVRPEGSVSTLKIQRTERGDSAVYLCASSLRQGGNIQYFGAGTRLSVL.

The chain uses TRBV5-4 and TRBJ1-1, with 7 bases that match TRBD1. The CDR3 length is 15 residues. The V segment lost 4 bases and the J segment 3 bases; nucleotides outside the gene matches: 9. Looked up from germline, CDR1 is SGHNT and CDR2 is YYREEE (reference sequence). The CDR3 coding sequence is TGTGCCAGCAGCACGGGACAGTCTCGGGACACTGAAGCTTTCTTT. Its protein is CASSTGQSRDTEAFF.

The table lists this clone with many counts. The V gene is TRBV30, the J gene TRBJ2-4; D may be TRBD1 (5 bases). CDR1 GTSNPN and CDR2 SVGIG come from the germline V gene (reference sequence). V lost 6 bases to trimming and J lost 6 bases, with 9 bases between them. The CDR3 extends over 11 amino acids. The CDR3 DNA reads TGTGCCTGCAGGGTAGGAAACATTCAGTACTTC. Amino acids: CACRVGNIQYF.

The chain carries TRBV7-9 and TRBJ1-3; the D gene is possibly TRBD1 (5 bases). Trimming took off 3 bases at V and 2 bases at J, with 17 bases between the two ends. This CDR3 is built from 17 residues. Germline V gene sequence: CDR1 SEHNR, CDR2 FQNEAQ (reference sequence). CDR3 coding DNA: TGTGCCAGCAGCTTCCGAGAACGGGGGGGAACTGGAAACACCATATATTTT. It encodes CASSFRERGGTGNTIYF. The variable domain in full, with the rest retrieved from reference TRBV7-9 and TRBJ1-3, is DTGVSQNPRHKITKRGQNVTFRCDPISEHNRLYWYRQTLGQGPEFLTYFQNEAQLEKSRLLSDRFSAERPKGSFSTLEIQRTEQGDSAMYLCASSFRERGGTGNTIYFGEGSWLTVV.

In this sample, this clone turned up a few times. The chain is built from TRBV18 and TRBJ2-7; TRBD2 is a possible D gene (7 bases). Trimming took 1 base from V and 6 from J, leaving 13 bases between them. The CDR3 covers 14 residues. Per germline, CDR1 KGHSH and CDR2 LQKENI. CDR3 residues: CASSPRGGLGEQYF. The CDR3 DNA reads as TGTGCCAGCTCACCACGGGGGGGGCTGGGCGAGCAGTACTTC.